The T cell receptor (beta chain) under discussion was sequenced for a study of vaccination and CD4 T cells after COVID-19. General study points: The study examined relatively few convalescent patients and included no early post-infection timepoints.

CDR1 is SQVTM, CDR2 ANQGSEA, per germline. V lost 4 bases and J 0 bases, leaving 6 bases between the germline ends. The CDR3 length is 13 residues. Treatment in this sample: roughly ten-day PBMC culture with coronavirus spike peptide pools or control peptides (ViraFEST assay). The study sequenced cultured CD4+ T cell DNA using the Oncomine TCR Beta short-read assay. MiXCR was run by TCRdb on the PCR reads, yielding one entry per CDR3 protein. The data hold thousands of distinct CDR3 sequences, with about 40% observed a single time. This clonotype was seen more than once but under ten times. Its specificity is unknown.

The receptor was derived from a human donor who had recovered from COVID-19. The sample comprised CD4+ T cells from blood, cultured in vitro. This chain joins TRBV29-1 and TRBJ2-2; D ambiguous. Here the CDR3 reads CSVVQTNTGELFF. The DNA for the CDR3 is TGCAGCGTTGTTCAGACGAACACCGGGGAGCTGTTTTTT.